Sequencing of this TCR beta chain was carried out in a study of cytomegalovirus exposure and HLA in healthy donors. Study-level findings and limits: Investigators reported 150 to 200 TCR beta chains as tied to cytomegalovirus. HLA alleles showed associations with some 17,000 TCR beta sequences in a later analysis, at a 0.05 false discovery rate.

In the case of this clone: Antigen unknown.

Germline V gene data show CDR1 as SGDLS and CDR2 as YYNGEE. V lost 6 bases to trimming and J lost 3 bases; unmatched junction nucleotides: 6. The CDR3 sequence is 14 residues long. PCR amplification relied on 60 Vbeta primers (plus 13 Jbeta primers). The protocol was immunoSEQ multiplex PCR, while the TCRdb copy is restricted to in-frame clones and leaves out a portion. The sample holds some 140,000 clones; about 80% are singletons and the top ten take 1% to 1.5%. The chain joins TRBV9 to TRBJ2-3, with 8 bases fitting TRBD1. This TCR came from a male donor in good health and CMV-seropositive. Material: PBMCs. CDR3 sequence (DNA): TGTGCCAGCACTCAGGGGGCGAGGACAGATACGCAGTATTTT. Translated: CASTQGARTDTQYF.